Sequencing of this T cell receptor beta chain was carried out in a study of T cell responses to AZD1222 COVID-19 vaccine. On the study more broadly: Second-dose groups at about 4 or about 12 weeks were pooled.

To note about this clone: Its antigen is not known.

Profiling relied on immunoSEQ multiplex PCR, and the TCRdb table lists in-frame clones only, not all of them. The sample holds 150,000 or so clones, about 90% seen once. The CDR3 contains 17 residues. Per germline, CDR1 KGHSH and CDR2 LQKENI. J lost 6 bases, V lost 0 bases, and 4 bases had no gene match. Points from the study as a whole: At study baseline, merely more than 5 AZD1222 recipients were seropositive. A reported finding is that nearly half of spike-specific TCRs target unmutated variant regions. Spike-specific TCR breadth and depth both grew after two AZD1222 doses.

Specimen: peripheral blood, collected on day 0 of AZD1222 vaccination. This TCR was sampled from an adult in good health. The genes are TRBV18 and TRBJ2-1, with 14 bases fitting TRBD2. CDR3 nucleotides: TGTGCCAGCTCACCACCGACTAGCGGGGGGGATGGCAATGAGCAGTTCTTC. Translation gives CASSPPTSGGDGNEQFF. Full variable domain (remainder filled in from reference TRBV18 and TRBJ2-1): NAGVMQNPRHLVRRRGQEARLRCSPMKGHSHVYWYRQLPEEGLKFMVYLQKENIIDESGMPKERFSAEFPKEGPSILRIQQVVRGDSAAYFCASSPPTSGGDGNEQFFGPGTRLTVL.